This TCR beta chain was profiled in a study of breast tumors, draining lymph nodes, adjacent tissues. Study-wide results and limits: Tumor and nontumor repertoires were significantly more similar in luminal-like than in basal-like breast cancer.

From the multiplex PCR reads, TCRdb called clonotypes with MiXCR, one entry per CDR3 protein. The table has about 200,000 distinct CDR3 sequences, approximately 33% seen once; the top ten hold approximately 4.3%. About this clonotype itself: Its antigen is not known. A much larger clone lies one base from this, so it may be a read error.

Germline V gene data show CDR1 as DFQATT and CDR2 as SNEGSKA (reference sequence). The CDR3 is 14 residues long. Breast cancer patients provided tissue from their axillary draining lymph nodes. Sample: axillary lymph node tissue. This clonotype was sampled from a female donor with breast cancer. Some clones in this sample may be carry-over from other donors' samples. This chain links TRBV20-1 with TRBJ1-4; unclear D gene. The CDR3 region is CSAGPISTNEKLYF. CDR3 DNA: TGCAGTGCTGGGCCTATATCAACTAATGAAAAACTGTATTTT.